Presented here are 18 T cell receptor beta chains from one specimen sequenced in a study of identical twins. TCRdb re-called the 5' RACE reads through MiXCR, storing one row per CDR3 protein. Of roughly 630,000 distinct CDR3 sequences listed, about 7% are singletons. These data were also reused for a study on yellow fever vaccine responses in identical twins.

The sequenced sample was PBMCs. The receptors stem from a woman between 18 and 29 years old in good health.

This clonotype was observed many times. The chain is built from TRBV6-5 and TRBJ1-1; maybe TRBD1 (6 bases). V was shortened by 2 bases and J by 0 bases, with 7 bases between the two germline ends. There are 14 residues in the CDR3. CDR1 MNHEY and CDR2 SVGAGI come from the germline V gene. The chain's CDR3 is CASSYGTMNTEAFF. CDR3 bases: TGTGCCAGCAGTTACGGGACAATGAACACTGAAGCTTTCTTT.

This clonotype was detected ten times or more. The chain recombines TRBV2 with TRBJ2-2; the D gene is possibly TRBD1 (6 bases). V gave up 9 bases and J gave up 4 bases, with 12 bases separating them. The CDR3 length is 13 residues. Germline V gene sequence: CDR1 SNHLY, CDR2 FYNNEI. DNA of the CDR3: TGTGCCAGAGGGGGTCTAGGCACCGGGGAGCTGTTTTTT. Translating gives CARGGLGTGELFF. Based on the CDR3 plus reference TRBV2 and TRBJ2-2, the full variable domain is EPEVTQTPSHQVTQMGQEVILRCVPISNHLYFYWYRQILGQKVEFLVSFYNNEISEKSEIFDDQFSVERPDGSNFTLKIRSTKLEDSAMYFCARGGLGTGELFFGEGSRLTVL.

The J gene is TRBJ1-2, the V gene TRBV7-9; possible D gene TRBD1, 6 bases. Trimming cost V 5 bases and J 6 bases, with 13 bases left between them. Germline V gene sequence: CDR1 SEHNR, CDR2 FQNEAQ (reference sequence). The CDR3 totals 13 residues. The CDR3 is CASSPTGADGYTF. As DNA, the CDR3 is TGTGCCAGCAGCCCGACAGGAGCCGATGGCTACACCTTC. The variable domain in full, with the rest retrieved from reference TRBV7-9 and TRBJ1-2, is DTGVSQNPRHKITKRGQNVTFRCDPISEHNRLYWYRQTLGQGPEFLTYFQNEAQLEKSRLLSDRFSAERPKGSFSTLEIQRTEQGDSAMYLCASSPTGADGYTFGSGTRLTVV.

A few counts support this clonotype. J is TRBJ1-1 and V is TRBV12-3 or TRBV12-4; no clear D gene. V lost 4 bases and J lost 5, with 5 bases in between. The CDR3 runs to 11 residues. The CDR3 sequence is CASSSTTEAFF. The CDR3 nucleotides read TGTGCCAGCAGTTCCACAACTGAAGCTTTCTTT.

This clonotype was found a few times. The V and J genes are TRBV19 and TRBJ2-1, with D perhaps TRBD2 (5 bases). Germline V lookup: CDR1 LNHDA, CDR2 SQIVND (reference sequence). Trimming removed 1 base from V and 10 bases from J, with 17 bases in between. This CDR3 is built from 15 residues. The CDR3 nucleotides read TGTGCCAGTAGTATAGCGGCTAGCCGGTCTGGGGAGCAGTTCTTC. The encoded protein is CASSIAASRSGEQFF.

This clonotype was counted at least ten times. The genes are TRBV7-9 and TRBJ2-3, with D unclear. CDR3 length: 12 residues. CDR1 SEHNR and CDR2 FQNEAQ come from the germline V gene (reference sequence). The germline V and J ends were trimmed by 1 base and 8 bases, with 7 bases remaining between them. CDR3 protein: CASSLEVATQYF. CDR3 sequence (DNA): TGTGCCAGCAGCTTAGAGGTCGCTACGCAGTATTTT.

This clonotype was detected a few times. The chain combines TRBV6-2 or TRBV6-3 with TRBJ2-1, with D hard to call. V gave up 1 base and J gave up 0 bases, with 10 bases separating them. Germline V gene data show CDR1 as MNHEY and CDR2 as SVGEGT. CDR3 size: 16 residues. CDR3 sequence reads: CASSYFGESSYNEQFF. CDR3 DNA sequence: TGTGCCAGCAGTTACTTTGGCGAGAGCTCCTACAATGAGCAGTTCTTC.

At least ten counts were recorded for this clonotype. The CDR3 protein is CASKLAGGNTGELFF. DNA for the CDR3: TGTGCCAGCAAGCTAGCGGGGGGTAACACCGGGGAGCTGTTTTTT. V is TRBV12-3 or TRBV12-4 and J is TRBJ2-2; TRBD2 aligns across 11 bases. The ends lost 7 bases at V and 2 bases at J; junction bases unmatched: 3. This CDR3 has 15 residues.

The J gene is TRBJ2-7, the V gene TRBV5-1, with 9 nucleotides matching TRBD2. Germline V gene lookup returns CDR1 SGHRS and CDR2 YFSETQ. V trimming: 5 bases; J trimming: 2 bases; junction bases outside the gene matches: 5. The CDR3 spans 14 residues. In DNA form, the CDR3 reads TGCGCCAGCAGACAAGCGGGAGGTGCCTACGAGCAGTACTTC. Translation: CASRQAGGAYEQYF.

This clonotype occurred many times. The chain couples TRBV7-8 to TRBJ1-6; D remains ambiguous. The V end lost 1 base, the J end lost 3 bases, and 13 bases lay between the germline ends. CDR3 length: 17 residues. In germline, CDR1 is SGHVS, CDR2 FQNEAQ. CDR3 bases: TGTGCCAGCAGCTTAGAGTCGGCCGGGAACTATAATTCACCCCTCCACTTT. It yields the protein CASSLESAGNYNSPLHF.

The chain joins TRBV25-1 to TRBJ2-3; 9 nucleotides line up with TRBD1. CDR3 length: 16 amino acids. Germline CDR1 MGHDK, CDR2 SYGVNS. With V trimmed by 6 bases and J by 3 bases, 10 bases remained unmatched. The CDR3 coding sequence is TGTGCCAGCAGAGAAGCCGGGACAGGGCATACAGATACGCAGTATTTT. Its translation is CASREAGTGHTDTQYF.

This CDR3 is CATGTSFSNTGELFF. CDR3 sequence (DNA): TGTGCCACCGGGACTAGTTTTTCGAACACCGGGGAGCTGTTTTTT. The chain employs TRBV24-1 and TRBJ2-2; 8 nucleotides line up with TRBD2. The ends lost 9 bases at V and 0 bases at J; junction bases unmatched: 5. Germline V gene data show CDR1 as KGHDR and CDR2 as SFDVKD. The CDR3 consists of 15 residues.

This clonotype showed up many times. The chain has TRBV28 and TRBJ2-1; 9 bases are shared with TRBD2. The germline V gene has CDR1 MDHEN and CDR2 SYDVKM. The junction had 4 bases not matched to a gene; V was cut back by 3 bases and J by 4 bases. The CDR3 length is 15 residues. CDR3 residues: CASSLGTSYYNEQFF. The CDR3 DNA sequence: TGTGCCAGCAGTTTGGGGACTAGCTATTACAATGAGCAGTTCTTC.

The CDR3, as DNA: TGTGCCAGCAGCTTAGATTTGCGCGGAGCGAACACCGGGGAGCTGTTTTTT. Translation gives CASSLDLRGANTGELFF. The chain couples TRBV11-2 to TRBJ2-2; D unresolved. CDR1 is SGHAT and CDR2 is FQNNGV in the germline V gene. This CDR3 has 17 amino acids. The V and J ends lost 0 bases and 0 bases respectively, with 11 bases between them.

This clonotype showed up just a few times. CDR3 DNA sequence: TGTGCTAGTGGTTTGGTTTACGGGGGGAACACCGGGGAGCTGTTTTTT. The encoded protein is CASGLVYGGNTGELFF. This rearrangement joins TRBV12-5 to TRBJ2-2; possible D gene TRBD2, 6 bases. This CDR3 has 16 residues. The germline CDR1 and CDR2 sequences are LGHNT and FRNRAP. Trimming took 0 bases from V and 1 from J, leaving 9 bases between them.

The rearrangement joins TRBV12-5 to TRBJ2-1; no firm D call. Germline V gene sequence: CDR1 LGHNT, CDR2 FRNRAP. The CDR3 sequence is 14 residues long. V was clipped by 5 bases and J by 8 bases, with 16 bases between them. The CDR3 sequence is CASGTLESLDEQFF. CDR3 DNA sequence: TGTGCTAGTGGTACCCTAGAATCGCTGGATGAGCAGTTCTTC.

In its sample, this clonotype was seen many times. The DNA of the CDR3 is TGTGCCAGCAGTTTAAGGGCCGGGGGGAATGAGCAGTTCTTC. Translation gives CASSLRAGGNEQFF. The rearrangement uses TRBV27 and TRBJ2-1; TRBD2 matches at 7 bases. The V segment lost 2 bases and the J segment 7 bases; nucleotides outside the gene matches: 5. Germline loops: CDR1 MNHEY, CDR2 SMNVEV (reference sequence). The CDR3 covers 14 residues.

This clonotype was seen repeatedly, ten times or more. This rearrangement joins TRBV5-5 to TRBJ1-1, with 9 bases aligning to TRBD1. Germline V CDR1 and CDR2: SGHKS, YYEKEE (reference sequence). CDR3 length: 13 residues. With V trimmed by 9 bases and J by 1 base, 4 bases remained unmatched. The CDR3 nucleotides are TGTGCCACGGGACAGGGACCGAACACTGAAGCTTTCTTT. Protein sequence: CATGQGPNTEAFF.